This T cell receptor (beta chain) was captured in a study of CXCR3-negative and CXCR3-positive naive CD8 T cells. The CDR3 is 13 residues long. CDR1 is MNHEY, CDR2 SVGAGI, per germline. Findings of the study overall: Within a donor, both naive subsets shared TRBV-TRBJ usage, unlike memory cells. Naive subsets expressed similar surface CD5; TRB CDR3 features served to infer TCR strength. Partially decreased CXCR3 expression was recorded after cryopreservation, and fresh PBMCs were used in most assays.

Comments on this clonotype: What it binds is unknown.

UMI-labeled 5' RACE yielded the TRB cDNA libraries. TCRdb re-called the 5' RACE reads and catalogs CDR3 proteins one per entry, DNA excluded. The table for this sample gives 20,000 to 25,000 distinct CDR3 sequences. The sequence was obtained from a human donor in good health. Some clones in this sample may be carry-over from other donors' samples. V usage is TRBV6-5 and J usage is TRBJ2-2; TCRdb calls TRBD1, which cannot be checked without DNA. Sequences were obtained from memory CD8+ T cells from blood. The CDR3 here is CASSYPLTGELFF.